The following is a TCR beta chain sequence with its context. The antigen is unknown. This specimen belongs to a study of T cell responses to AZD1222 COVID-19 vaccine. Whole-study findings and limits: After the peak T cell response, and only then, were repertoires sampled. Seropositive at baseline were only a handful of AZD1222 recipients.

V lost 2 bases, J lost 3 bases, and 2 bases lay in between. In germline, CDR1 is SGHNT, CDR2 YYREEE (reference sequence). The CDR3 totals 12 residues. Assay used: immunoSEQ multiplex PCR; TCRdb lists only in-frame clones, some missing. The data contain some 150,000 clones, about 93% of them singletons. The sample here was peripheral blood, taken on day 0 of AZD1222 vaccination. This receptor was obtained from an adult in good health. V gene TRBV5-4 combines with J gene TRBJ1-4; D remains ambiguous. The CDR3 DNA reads TGTGCCAGCAGCTTCGCTAATGAAAAACTGTTTTTT. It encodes CASSFANEKLFF.